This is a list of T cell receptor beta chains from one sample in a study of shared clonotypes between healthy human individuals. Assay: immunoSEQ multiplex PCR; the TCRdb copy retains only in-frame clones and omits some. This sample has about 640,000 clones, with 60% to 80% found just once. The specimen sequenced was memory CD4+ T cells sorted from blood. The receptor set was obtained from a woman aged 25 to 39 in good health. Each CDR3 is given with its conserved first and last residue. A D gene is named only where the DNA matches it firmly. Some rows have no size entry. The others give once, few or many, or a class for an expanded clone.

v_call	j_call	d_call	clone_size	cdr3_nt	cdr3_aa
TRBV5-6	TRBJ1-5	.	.	TGTGCCAGCAGCTTAGGACATACCAATCAGCCCCAGCATTTT	CASSLGHTNQPQHF
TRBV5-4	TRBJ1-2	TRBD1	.	TGTGCCAGCAGCCAGACAGGGGGAGAGGGCTACACCTTC	CASSQTGGEGYTF
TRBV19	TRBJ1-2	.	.	TGTGCCAGTAGTATGGGGTGGGCAGCTAACTATGGCTACACCTTC	CASSMGWAANYGYTF
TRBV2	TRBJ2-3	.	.	TGTGCCAGCCGTCTCGGGGAGGGCACAGATACGCAGTATTTT	CASRLGEGTDTQYF
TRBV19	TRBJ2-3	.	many	TGTGCCAGTAGTATGGTTAGGTACACAGATACGCAGTATTTT	CASSMVRYTDTQYF
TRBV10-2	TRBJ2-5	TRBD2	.	TGCGCCAGCATCCGAGCGGGAGACGAGACCCAGTACTTC	CASIRAGDETQYF
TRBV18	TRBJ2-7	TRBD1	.	TGTGCCAGCTCACACGATAACAGGGGGGCAAGGAGCGAGCAGTACTTC	CASSHDNRGARSEQYF
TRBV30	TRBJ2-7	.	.	TGTGCCTGGAATCCCCTCCTTACCGAAACCTACGAGCAGTACTTC	CAWNPLLTETYEQYF
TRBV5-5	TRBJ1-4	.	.	TGTGCCAGCAGCTTTGGGGTTACTAATGAAAAACTGTTTTTT	CASSFGVTNEKLFF
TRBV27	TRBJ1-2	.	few	TGTGCCAGCAGTTTAAACCGGGCAGACTATGGCTACACCTTC	CASSLNRADYGYTF
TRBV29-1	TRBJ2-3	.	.	TGCAGCGTTGCGGACGGCACAGATACGCAGTATTTT	CSVADGTDTQYF
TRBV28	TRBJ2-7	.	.	TGTGCCAGCAGTTTAGGGGGTATAGGGCAGTACTTC	CASSLGGIGQYF
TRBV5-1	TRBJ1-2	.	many	TGCGCCAGCAGCTTGGGCGATCGGGATAACTATGGCTACACCTTC	CASSLGDRDNYGYTF
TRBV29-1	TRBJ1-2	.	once	TGCAGCGTTGAAGGTGGTGGCGGAGGCCTGTATGGCTACACCTTC	CSVEGGGGGLYGYTF
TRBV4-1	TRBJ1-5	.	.	TGCGCCAGCAGCCAAGTTGCAGGGCTCGCTCAGCCCCAGCATTTT	CASSQVAGLAQPQHF
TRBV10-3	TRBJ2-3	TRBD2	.	TGTGCCATCAGTGAGCCCTCCTACGCTAGCGGGAGGGAGGCCGATACGCAGTATTTT	CAISEPSYASGREADTQYF
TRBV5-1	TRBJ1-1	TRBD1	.	TGCGCCAGCAGCGCGGGACAGCCAACAACTGAAGCTTTCTTT	CASSAGQPTTEAFF
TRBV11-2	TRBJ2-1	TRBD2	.	TGTGCCAGCAGACGAACTAGCGGGAGATACAATGAGCAGTTCTTC	CASRRTSGRYNEQFF
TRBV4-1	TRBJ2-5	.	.	TGCGCCAGCAGCCAAGCCCAGGGGATTCAAGAGACCCAGTACTTC	CASSQAQGIQETQYF
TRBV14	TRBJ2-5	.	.	TGTGCCAGCAGCCAAGTATTTAGAGAGACCCAGTACTTC	CASSQVFRETQYF
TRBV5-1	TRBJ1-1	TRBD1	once	TGCGCCAGCAGCTTGGGCCAGGGGGCCACCATGAACACTGAAGCTTTCTTT	CASSLGQGATMNTEAFF
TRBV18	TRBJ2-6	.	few	TGTGCCAGCTCACCCGACAGCTCTGGGGCCAACGTCCTGACTTTC	CASSPDSSGANVLTF
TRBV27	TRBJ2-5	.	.	TGTGCCAGCAGTGAGGGGCAGGTAGAGACCCAGTACTTC	CASSEGQVETQYF
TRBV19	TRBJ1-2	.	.	TGTGCCAGTAGTGTCGACAGGTACTATGGCTACACCTTC	CASSVDRYYGYTF
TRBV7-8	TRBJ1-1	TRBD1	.	TGTGCCAGCAGCTATAACAGGGGAATGAACACTGAAGCTTTCTTT	CASSYNRGMNTEAFF
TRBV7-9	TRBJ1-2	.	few	TGTGCCAGCAGCTTACATCCTGGGACATTTGGCTACACCTTC	CASSLHPGTFGYTF
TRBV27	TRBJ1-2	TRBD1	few	TGTGCCAGCAGTTTTTCCGGGACAGTTAGCTACACCTTC	CASSFSGTVSYTF
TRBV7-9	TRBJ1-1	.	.	TGTGCCAGCAGCCAAGCTACAGTGAACACTGAAGCTTTCTTT	CASSQATVNTEAFF
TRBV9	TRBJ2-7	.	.	TGTGCCAGCAGCGTAGCTCTTGTTGGGAGTGAGCAGTACTTC	CASSVALVGSEQYF
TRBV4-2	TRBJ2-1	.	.	TGTGCCAGCAGCCAAGAAAGCGGAGAGGGGTACAATGAGCAGTTCTTC	CASSQESGEGYNEQFF
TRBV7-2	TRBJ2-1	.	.	TGTGCCAGCACCGATCAGGGGCGGGAGCAGTTCTTC	CASTDQGREQFF
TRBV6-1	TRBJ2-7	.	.	TGTGCCAGCAGGCGGAACTACGAGCAGTACTTC	CASRRNYEQYF
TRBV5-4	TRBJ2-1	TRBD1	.	TGTGCCAGCAGCTTGGAGGACAGGGTAAATGAGCAGTTCTTC	CASSLEDRVNEQFF
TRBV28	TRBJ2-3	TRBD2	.	TGTGCCAGCAGTTTAGCGGGAGTTGGCACAGATACGCAGTATTTT	CASSLAGVGTDTQYF
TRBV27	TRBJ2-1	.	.	TGTGCCAGCAGTTTATGGACGCGATACAATGAGCAGTTCTTC	CASSLWTRYNEQFF
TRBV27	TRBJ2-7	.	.	TGTGCCAGCAGTCCAGACTATACAGGAATGCAGTACTTC	CASSPDYTGMQYF
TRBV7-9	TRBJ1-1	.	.	TGTGCCAGCAGCTTAGTCAGGGGATGGGGCACTGAAGCTTTCTTT	CASSLVRGWGTEAFF
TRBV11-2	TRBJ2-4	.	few	TGTGCCAGCACCAATCTAGCTAGCGTAGAAAACATTCAGTACTTC	CASTNLASVENIQYF
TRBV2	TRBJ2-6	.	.	TGTGCCAGCATCCGACAGCTCAACTCTGGGGCCAACGTCCTGACTTTC	CASIRQLNSGANVLTF
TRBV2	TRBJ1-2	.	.	TGTGCCACTGAGAGAACAGGCTATGGCTACACCTTC	CATERTGYGYTF
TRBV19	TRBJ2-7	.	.	TGTGCCAGTAGTGAGGACACCTCCTACGAGCAGTACTTC	CASSEDTSYEQYF
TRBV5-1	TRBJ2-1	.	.	TGCGCCAGCAGCTTGGATAGCAGCCTCTACAATGAGCAGTTCTTC	CASSLDSSLYNEQFF
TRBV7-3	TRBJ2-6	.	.	TGTGCCAGCAGCGCTCGACCGATCTCTGGGGCCAACGTCCTGACTTTC	CASSARPISGANVLTF
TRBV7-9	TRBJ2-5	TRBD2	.	TGTGCCAGCAGACCTCGACTAGCGGGAGGCGGCCAAGAGACCCAGTACTTC	CASRPRLAGGGQETQYF
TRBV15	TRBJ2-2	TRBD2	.	TGTGCCACCAGCAGATCCGCGGGAGAATACACCGGGGAGCTGTTTTTT	CATSRSAGEYTGELFF
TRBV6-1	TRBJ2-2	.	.	TGTGCCAGCACCCGTGTTACCACCGGGGAGCTGTTTTTT	CASTRVTTGELFF
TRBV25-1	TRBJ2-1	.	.	TGTGCCAGCAGTACGGGGGAAGTGAATGAGCAGTTCTTC	CASSTGEVNEQFF
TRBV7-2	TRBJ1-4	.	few	TGTGCCAGCAGCTTCACCCCCAGCGTAATTGAAAAACTGTTTTTT	CASSFTPSVIEKLFF
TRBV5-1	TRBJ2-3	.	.	TGCGCCAGCAGCCCGGGCCCCCTAGCTGGGCCAGATACGCAGTATTTT	CASSPGPLAGPDTQYF